This TCR beta chain appears in the sequencing data of a study of T cell repertoires in cytomegalovirus infection. The overall study: The authors relied on CMV epitopes, both recently identified HLA-C-restricted and well-studied HLA-B-restricted. CMV infection plus the matching HLA type was flagged by public TCR beta signatures.

In regard to this clonotype: Antigen: not known.

MiXCR, applied by TCRdb to the reads, yields one record per CDR3 protein. The data contain some 940,000 distinct CDR3 sequences, more than 25% of them singletons. Study-wide findings and caveats: HLA-C-restricted, CMV-specific TCR beta clonotypes were dominant ex vivo.

Trimming removed 5 bases at V and 3 bases at J, with 13 bases between. The germline gives CDR1 MNHGY, CDR2 SAAAGT. CDR3 length equals 14 residues. The material sequenced was cultured CD8+ T cells from PBMCs, taken from culture after CMV antigen stimulation. The chain combines TRBV6-8 with TRBJ1-1; tentatively, D is TRBD1 (5 bases). The TCR originated in a human donor in good health (CMV status not recorded). Some clones in this sample may be carry-over from other donors' samples. Here the CDR3 reads CASSDQGLDTEAFF. The CDR3 nucleotides are TGTGCCAGCAGTGACCAGGGTTTGGACACTGAAGCTTTCTTT.